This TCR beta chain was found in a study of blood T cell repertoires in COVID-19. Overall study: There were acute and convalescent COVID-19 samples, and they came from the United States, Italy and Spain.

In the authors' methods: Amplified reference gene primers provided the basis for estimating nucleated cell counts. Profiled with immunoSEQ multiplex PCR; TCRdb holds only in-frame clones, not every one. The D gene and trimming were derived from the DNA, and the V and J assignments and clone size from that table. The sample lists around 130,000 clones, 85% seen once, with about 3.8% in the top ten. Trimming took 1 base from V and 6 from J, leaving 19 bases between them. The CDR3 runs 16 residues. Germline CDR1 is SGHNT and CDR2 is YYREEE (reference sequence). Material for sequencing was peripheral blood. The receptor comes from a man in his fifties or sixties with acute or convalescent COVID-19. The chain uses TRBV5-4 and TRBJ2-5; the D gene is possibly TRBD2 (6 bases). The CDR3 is CASSLYTGVVAKTQYF. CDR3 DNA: TGTGCCAGCAGCTTGTATACGGGGGTAGTCGCAAAGACCCAGTACTTC.